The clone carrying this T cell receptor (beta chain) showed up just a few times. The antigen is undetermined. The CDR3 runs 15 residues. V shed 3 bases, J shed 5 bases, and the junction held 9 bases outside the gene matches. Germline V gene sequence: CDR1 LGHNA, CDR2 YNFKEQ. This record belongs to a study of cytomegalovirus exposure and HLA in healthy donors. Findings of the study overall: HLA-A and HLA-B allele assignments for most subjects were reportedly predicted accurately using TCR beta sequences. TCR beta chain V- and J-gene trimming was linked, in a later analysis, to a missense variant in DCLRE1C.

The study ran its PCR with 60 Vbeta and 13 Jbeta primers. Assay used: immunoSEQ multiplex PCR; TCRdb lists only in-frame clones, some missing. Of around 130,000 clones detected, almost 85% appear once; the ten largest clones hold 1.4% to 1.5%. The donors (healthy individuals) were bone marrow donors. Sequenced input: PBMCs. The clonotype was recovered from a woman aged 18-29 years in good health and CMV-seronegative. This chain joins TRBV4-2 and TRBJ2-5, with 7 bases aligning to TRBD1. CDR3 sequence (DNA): TGTGCCAGCAGCCAGGCGACAGGGTCGGGGGAGACCCAGTACTTC. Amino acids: CASSQATGSGETQYF.